Listed below are T cell receptor beta chains from one sample, sequenced in a study of T cells expressing NK-cell markers. TCRdb reworked the 5' RACE reads into one entry per CDR3 protein, no DNA. The sample has some 280,000 distinct CDR3 sequences, and its top ten clones hold 0.39%. Sequencing was performed on blood T cells: a sorted CD56 or NKG2C T cell subset, CD4+ or CD8+ T cells, or bulk PBMC T cells (not recorded which). These receptors were obtained from a man between 18 and 35 years old in good health. The CDR3 runs from the conserved cysteine through the conserved F or W. Fields, in order: CDR3 length, V gene, J gene, CDR3 protein.

>16|TRBV7-2|TRBJ2-5
CASSFRSSEPQETQYF
>15|TRBV11-2|TRBJ2-7
CASSPRLAGGHEQYF
>16|TRBV18|TRBJ2-1
CASSPLETLRYNEQFF
>15|TRBV12-3/TRBV12-4|TRBJ1-5
CASSRIQGSNQPQHF
>18|TRBV10-3|TRBJ2-7
CAISELVADRVIADEQYF
>14|TRBV10-2|TRBJ1-4
CASSPTATNEKLFF
>17|TRBV6-1|TRBJ1-4
CASRKTQWTATNEKLFF
>14|TRBV10-3|TRBJ2-3
CAISESVIPDTQYF
>15|TRBV7-2|TRBJ2-1
CASSLGTLNYNEQFF
>11|TRBV12-3/TRBV12-4|TRBJ2-1
CASSLRDLRFF
>13|TRBV4-3|TRBJ2-1
CASGENTYNEQFF
>19|TRBV11-2|TRBJ2-1
CASSLDYQQGLAVNNEQFF
>14|TRBV24-1|TRBJ1-2
CATSVAGANYGYTF
>13|TRBV24-1|TRBJ2-3
CATKSPSTDTQYF
>14|TRBV24-1|TRBJ2-1
CATTGRPPDNEQFF
>14|TRBV20-1|TRBJ1-1
CSAQLWRDETEAFF
>14|TRBV5-4|TRBJ2-1
CASSPEGTYNEQFF
>16|TRBV15|TRBJ2-3
CATSRDTLAGTDTQYF
>15|TRBV5-4|TRBJ2-2
CASGRDYPNTGELFF
>15|TRBV7-2|TRBJ1-1
CASSRDDRFSAEAFF
>17|TRBV25-1|TRBJ2-2
CASSEWGTGKNTGELFF
>13|TRBV6-1|TRBJ1-6
CASRDDYNSPLHF
>18|TRBV18|TRBJ1-3
CASSPLVGQAQSGNTIYF
>18|TRBV12-3/TRBV12-4|TRBJ2-2
CASSFRTSGNVAYGELFF
>15|TRBV7-9|TRBJ2-3
CASSLFRGRTDTQYF
>16|TRBV18|TRBJ2-3
CASSPLRGRLADTQYF
>20|TRBV7-3|TRBJ2-1
CASSLIASGRPGSSYNEQFF
>14|TRBV5-6|TRBJ2-2
CASSLVVGTGELFF
>15|TRBV9|TRBJ2-1
CASSVGGGAYNEQFF
>13|TRBV18|TRBJ1-6
CASSPPGQSPLHF
>11|TRBV20-1|TRBJ1-2
CSPGQNYGYTF
>16|TRBV7-9|TRBJ2-7
CASSLAEPTGGYEQYF
>16|TRBV11-2|TRBJ2-1
CASSHRLAGEWNEQFF
>15|TRBV12-3/TRBV12-4|TRBJ1-5
CASRWDSNSNQPQHF
>15|TRBV5-1|TRBJ2-2
CASRLGQGGTGELFF
>11|TRBV18|TRBJ2-1
CASSRTDEQFF
>14|TRBV10-3|TRBJ2-3
CAISELAGEDTQYF